This is a list of T cell receptor beta chains from one sample in a study of T-cell memory formation after mild COVID-19. TCRdb reprocessed the 5' RACE reads with MiXCR, giving one entry per CDR3 protein. The sample consists of 300,000 to 350,000 distinct CDR3 sequences, 10% to 15% of them appearing once. The sample was PBMCs or a T cell subset sorted from them (not recorded which). These receptors were obtained from a man aged 18 to 35 who had mild COVID-19 (a few samples of this study predate the infection). Cell type and time point are not known. The CDR3 runs from the conserved cysteine through the conserved F or W. The D gene is left open where the match is weak. Clone size appears in some rows only: once, few, many, or a class for an expanded clone.

cdr3_nt,cdr3_aa,clone_size,v_call,d_call,j_call
TGCAGTGCTAGGGACCCGGGGGGGAGCACAGATACGCAGTATTTT,CSARDPGGSTDTQYF,many,TRBV20-1,TRBD2,TRBJ2-3
TGCGCCAGCAGCCCGTGGACAGGGGGCGAGGAGCAGTACTTC,CASSPWTGGEEQYF,NA,TRBV5-1,TRBD1,TRBJ2-7
TGTGCCAGCAGACCAGGGGGCGCCGACACCGGGGAGCTGTTTTTT,CASRPGGADTGELFF,NA,TRBV5-5,TRBD1,TRBJ2-2
TGTGCCAGCAGCTTAGCGGAATTGGTAGTACAGACCCAGTACTTC,CASSLAELVVQTQYF,few,TRBV7-8,NA,TRBJ2-5
TGTGCCAGCAGTTCCCCTAGCGGGGGGGGGACAGATACGCAGTATTTT,CASSSPSGGGTDTQYF,few,TRBV6-5,TRBD2,TRBJ2-3
TGTGCCAGCAGCCAAGAACGGCAGGGGGAAGATACGCAGTATTTT,CASSQERQGEDTQYF,few,TRBV3-1,TRBD1,TRBJ2-3
TGTGCCAGCAGTTACCCGGGACTAACTAATGAGCAGTTCTTC,CASSYPGLTNEQFF,NA,TRBV6-5,TRBD2,TRBJ2-1
TGTGCCAGCAGCTCTCGCTCGGGACAGGGGGGTTATTTT,CASSSRSGQGGYF,NA,TRBV7-2,TRBD1,TRBJ2-3
TGCGCCAGCAGTCAATCGTGCGACGGGACCAGCTCCTACGAGCAGTACTTC,CASSQSCDGTSSYEQYF,few,TRBV23-1,NA,TRBJ2-7
TGCAGTGCTAGAGAACCGGGACAGGGGGAGACCCAGTACTTC,CSAREPGQGETQYF,NA,TRBV20-1,TRBD1,TRBJ2-5
TGTGCCAGCAGGTTAACAGGGGTCTATGGCTACACCTTC,CASRLTGVYGYTF,once,TRBV6-5,TRBD1,TRBJ1-2
TGTGCCAGCAGCCATCCCGGATGGGGGGCCGGGGAGCTGTTTTTT,CASSHPGWGAGELFF,few,TRBV7-2,NA,TRBJ2-2
TGTGCCAGCAGCCGGGCGGGGGGCGCCGATGAAGCTTTCTTT,CASSRAGGADEAFF,few,TRBV6-1,NA,TRBJ1-1
TGTGCCACCAGTGATGTTAGAACATTCGAGGAGCAGTACTTC,CATSDVRTFEEQYF,many,TRBV24-1,NA,TRBJ2-7
TGTGCCAGCGCCTTTCAGGTTACTGAAGCTTTCTTT,CASAFQVTEAFF,few,TRBV7-9,NA,TRBJ1-1
TGCGCCAGCAGCAAAATAGGGACGGTGAACACTGAAGCTTTCTTT,CASSKIGTVNTEAFF,NA,TRBV5-1,NA,TRBJ1-1
TGCAGTGCTAGCCGACAGGGGAGGCAGCCCCAGCATTTT,CSASRQGRQPQHF,NA,TRBV20-1,TRBD1,TRBJ1-5
TGTGCCAGCAGCTTACTGCCAGGGGAGGGGGCAACTAATGAAAAACTGTTTTTT,CASSLLPGEGATNEKLFF,NA,TRBV7-9,NA,TRBJ1-4
TGTGCCAGCAGTTTGCATCTAACCGGGACTAGCCTCACCGGGGAGCTGTTTTTT,CASSLHLTGTSLTGELFF,NA,TRBV28,TRBD2,TRBJ2-2
TGTGCCAGCAGCTTTCCCTATACCGACCGCCCAGATACGCAGTATTTT,CASSFPYTDRPDTQYF,many,TRBV7-2,NA,TRBJ2-3
TGCAGTGCTCCTGGGGGGTACCATGGCTACACCTTC,CSAPGGYHGYTF,NA,TRBV20-1,NA,TRBJ1-2
TGCAGCACTCAACAGGGGGGTTATGGCTACACCTTC,CSTQQGGYGYTF,NA,TRBV29-1,TRBD1,TRBJ1-2
TGTGCCAGCAGCCAAGATAGGGGACAGATTAATGAAAAACTGTTTTTT,CASSQDRGQINEKLFF,few,TRBV3-1,TRBD1,TRBJ1-4
TGTGCCAGCAGTCGAACGACTCCTAGCTCCTACGAGCAGTACTTC,CASSRTTPSSYEQYF,many,TRBV6-5,NA,TRBJ2-7
TGCGCCAGCAGCCTCCTGGCCCGGGACAGTGAATCTGGGGCCAACGTCCTGACTTTC,CASSLLARDSESGANVLTF,NA,TRBV4-3,TRBD1,TRBJ2-6
TGTGCCAGCAGGGGCGGGGAGTATTATACGCAGTATTTT,CASRGGEYYTQYF,few,TRBV2,NA,TRBJ2-3
TGTGCCAGCAGCTTAGCGCTAGCGGGGGGGCAAGAGACCCAGTACTTC,CASSLALAGGQETQYF,many,TRBV7-2,TRBD2,TRBJ2-5
TGCGCCAGCAGCCAAGCGTTACTCCTCGGGAACACTGAAGCTTTCTTT,CASSQALLLGNTEAFF,many,TRBV4-1,NA,TRBJ1-1
TGCAGTGCTCCCAATTCGGTCGGACAGGGGAGAGATACGCAGTATTTT,CSAPNSVGQGRDTQYF,few,TRBV20-1,TRBD1,TRBJ2-3
TGCGCCAGCAGTCAGGACAGGGCAGATACGCAGTATTTT,CASSQDRADTQYF,many,TRBV23-1,TRBD1,TRBJ2-3
TGCGCCAGCAGCTTGGGACAGCCTAGCACAGAGACCCAGTACTTC,CASSLGQPSTETQYF,NA,TRBV5-1,NA,TRBJ2-5
TGTGCCAGCAGCTATTTAGCGAAGGTGTTCTATGGCTACACCTTC,CASSYLAKVFYGYTF,many,TRBV6-6,NA,TRBJ1-2
TGCAGCGTTGATGGGCTAGCGGGGGGTAGCTCCTACAATGAGCAGTTCTTC,CSVDGLAGGSSYNEQFF,many,TRBV29-1,TRBD2,TRBJ2-1
TGTGCCAGCAGCTTGGCCCAAGGGAAGTGGAACACTGAAGCTTTCTTT,CASSLAQGKWNTEAFF,few,TRBV5-6,NA,TRBJ1-1
TGTGCCAGCGGCGAACCGAGGGGGGAGCAGTACTTC,CASGEPRGEQYF,NA,TRBV6-6,NA,TRBJ2-7
TGTGCCAGCAGCCCCGGGACAGCCACTGAAGCTTTCTTT,CASSPGTATEAFF,NA,TRBV7-2,TRBD1,TRBJ1-1
TGTGCCAGCAGCTTAGGATCCTTACAGGGGGGGGAAAAACTGTTTTTT,CASSLGSLQGGEKLFF,NA,TRBV11-2,TRBD1,TRBJ1-4
TGTGCCAGCAGGGAAGGACGGGTTAATGGCTACACCTTC,CASREGRVNGYTF,NA,TRBV12-3/TRBV12-4,NA,TRBJ1-2
TGTGCCAGCAGTGTGGTGGCAGAAGATCGGGGTAATGAAAAACTGTTTTTT,CASSVVAEDRGNEKLFF,NA,TRBV6-1,NA,TRBJ1-4
TGCGCCAGCAGCTTGGCGGGGGGCCCTGGAAACACCATATATTTT,CASSLAGGPGNTIYF,few,TRBV5-1,NA,TRBJ1-3
TGTGCCAGCAGAAAGAGAGGGGACGAGCAGTACTTC,CASRKRGDEQYF,NA,TRBV27,NA,TRBJ2-7